This TCR beta chain was captured by sequencing in a study of early T cells in non-severe SARS-CoV-2 infection. Study details: Chains were not paired, and sequencing was done on bulk RNA from unsorted whole blood.

Individual cDNA molecules received unique molecular identifiers. Using its own MiXCR run on the 5' RACE reads, TCRdb lists one record per CDR3 protein. The sample lists some 110,000 distinct CDR3 sequences; around 14% were seen once. Germline CDR1 is LNHDA and CDR2 is SQIVND (reference sequence). The CDR3 runs 15 residues. V was pared by 8 bases and J by 0 bases, with 7 bases of the junction left unmatched. There are a few counts of this clonotype. This TCR derives from an adult who was a healthcare worker with PCR-confirmed SARS-CoV-2 infection or an uninfected control (not recorded which). This rearrangement joins TRBV19 to TRBJ1-5; 7 positions agree with TRBD1. The source material was whole blood. CDR3 residues: CASGMTGNSNQPQHF. The CDR3 DNA reads as TGTGCCAGTGGCATGACAGGGAATAGCAATCAGCCCCAGCATTTT.